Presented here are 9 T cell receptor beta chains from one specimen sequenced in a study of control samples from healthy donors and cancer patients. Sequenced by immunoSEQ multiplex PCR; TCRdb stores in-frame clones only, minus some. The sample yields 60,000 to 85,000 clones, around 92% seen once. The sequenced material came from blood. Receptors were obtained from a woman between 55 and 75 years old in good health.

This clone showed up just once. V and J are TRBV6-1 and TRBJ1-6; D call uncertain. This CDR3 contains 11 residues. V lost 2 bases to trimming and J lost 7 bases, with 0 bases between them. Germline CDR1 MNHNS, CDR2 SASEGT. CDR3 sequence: CASSENSPLHF. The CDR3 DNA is TGTGCCAGCAGTGAAAATTCACCCCTCCACTTT.

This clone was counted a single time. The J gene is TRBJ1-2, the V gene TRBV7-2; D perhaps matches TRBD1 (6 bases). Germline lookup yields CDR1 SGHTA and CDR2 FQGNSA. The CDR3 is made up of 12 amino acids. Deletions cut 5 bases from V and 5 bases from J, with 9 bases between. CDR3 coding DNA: TGTGCCAGCAGCCTAGGACAGTATGGCTACACCTTC. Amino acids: CASSLGQYGYTF. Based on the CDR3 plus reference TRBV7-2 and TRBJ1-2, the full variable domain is GAGVSQSPSNKVTEKGKDVELRCDPISGHTALYWYRQSLGQGLEFLIYFQGNSAPDKSGLPSDRFSAERTGGSVSTLTIQRTQQEDSAVYLCASSLGQYGYTFGSGTRLTVV.

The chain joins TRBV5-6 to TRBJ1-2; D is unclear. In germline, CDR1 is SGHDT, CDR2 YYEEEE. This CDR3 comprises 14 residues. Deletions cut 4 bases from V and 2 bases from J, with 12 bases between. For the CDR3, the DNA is TGTGCCAGCAGCCTAACCGCCCGAAACTATGGCTACACCTTC. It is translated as CASSLTARNYGYTF.

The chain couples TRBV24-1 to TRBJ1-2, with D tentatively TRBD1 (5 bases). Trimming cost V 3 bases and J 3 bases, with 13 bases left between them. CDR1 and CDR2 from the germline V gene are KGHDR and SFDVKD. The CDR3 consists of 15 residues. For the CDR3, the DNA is TGTGCCACCAGTGATCCGGGGGACGGAGACTATGGCTACACCTTC. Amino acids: CATSDPGDGDYGYTF.

CDR3 sequence reads: CASSTAQLLYPANTGELFF. CDR3 DNA sequence: TGTGCCAGTAGTACCGCCCAACTGTTATATCCCGCGAACACCGGGGAGCTGTTTTTT. This chain joins TRBV19 and TRBJ2-2, with D unclear. The germline CDR1 and CDR2 sequences are LNHDA and SQIVND (reference sequence). The CDR3 has 19 residues. The ends were cut back, 4 bases at V and 0 bases at J, with 21 bases in the middle.

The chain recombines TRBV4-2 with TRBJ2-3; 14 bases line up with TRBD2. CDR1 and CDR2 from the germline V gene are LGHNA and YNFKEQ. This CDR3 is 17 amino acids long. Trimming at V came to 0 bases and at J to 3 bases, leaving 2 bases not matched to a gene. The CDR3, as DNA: TGTGCCAGCAGCCAAGAAGGGACTAGCGGGAGAACAGATACGCAGTATTTT. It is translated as CASSQEGTSGRTDTQYF.

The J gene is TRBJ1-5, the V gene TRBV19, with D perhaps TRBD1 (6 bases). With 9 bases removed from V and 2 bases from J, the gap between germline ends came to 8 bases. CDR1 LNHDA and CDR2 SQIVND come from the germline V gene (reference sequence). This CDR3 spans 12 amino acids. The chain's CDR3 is CARGGGNQPQHF. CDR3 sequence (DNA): TGTGCCAGAGGGGGGGGCAATCAGCCCCAGCATTTT.

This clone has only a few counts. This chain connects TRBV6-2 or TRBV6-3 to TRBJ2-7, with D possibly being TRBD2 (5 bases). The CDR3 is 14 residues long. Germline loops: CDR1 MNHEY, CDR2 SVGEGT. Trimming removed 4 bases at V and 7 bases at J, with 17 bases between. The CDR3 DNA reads TGTGCCAGCAGTTCGGACCCCGAGGGTGAGGAGCAGTACTTC. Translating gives CASSSDPEGEEQYF.

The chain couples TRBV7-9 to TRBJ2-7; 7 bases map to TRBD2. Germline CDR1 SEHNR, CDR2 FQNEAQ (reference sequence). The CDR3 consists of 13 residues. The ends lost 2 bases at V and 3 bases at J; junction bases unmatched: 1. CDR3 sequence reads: CASSLPSGYEQYF. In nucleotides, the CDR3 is TGTGCCAGCAGCTTACCTAGCGGCTACGAGCAGTACTTC. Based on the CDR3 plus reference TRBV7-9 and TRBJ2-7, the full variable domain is DTGVSQNPRHKITKRGQNVTFRCDPISEHNRLYWYRQTLGQGPEFLTYFQNEAQLEKSRLLSDRFSAERPKGSFSTLEIQRTEQGDSAMYLCASSLPSGYEQYFGPGTRLTVT.